Each of the 28 T cell receptor beta chains below was sequenced from the same sample in a study of T cell changes during pregnancy in multiple sclerosis. The repertoire was sequenced with immunoSEQ multiplex PCR; TCRdb's copy has only in-frame clones and lacks some. This table holds 35,000 to 40,000 clones, about 91% found once. The material was CD4+ T cells from peripheral blood mononuclear cells, obtained in the third trimester of pregnancy. These receptors all come from a female donor with multiple sclerosis, enrolled in a pregnancy study.

V and J are TRBV7-9 and TRBJ2-7, with 11 bases matching TRBD1. This CDR3 spans 16 amino acids. Germline CDR1 and CDR2: SEHNR and FQNEAQ (reference sequence). The J segment lost 3 bases and the V segment lost 1 base, leaving 5 bases of the junction unmatched. In nucleotides, the CDR3 is TGTGCCAGCAGCTTAGGGTCCGGGACAGGGGGCTACGAGCAGTACTTC. It specifies CASSLGSGTGGYEQYF.

The CDR3 DNA follows: TGCGCCAGCAGCTTGGAGGGGCAAATCTACGAGCAGTACTTC. Its translation: CASSLEGQIYEQYF. The J gene is TRBJ2-7, the V gene TRBV5-1, with D possibly being TRBD1 (5 bases). CDR1 SGHRS and CDR2 YFSETQ come from the germline V gene. The CDR3 runs 14 residues. The V and J ends lost 0 bases and 3 bases respectively, with 10 bases between them. Complete variable domain (other parts from reference TRBV5-1 and TRBJ2-7): KAGVTQTPRYLIKTRGQQVTLSCSPISGHRSVSWYQQTPGQGLQFLFEYFSETQRNKGNFPGRFSGRQFSNSRSEMNVSTLELGDSALYLCASSLEGQIYEQYFGPGTRLTVT.

V gene TRBV6-5 combines with J gene TRBJ2-1; 7 nucleotides match TRBD1. The germline gives CDR1 MNHEY, CDR2 SVGAGI. The length of the CDR3 is 14 residues. V dropped 7 bases and J dropped 4; count of bases not matched to a gene: 7. CDR3 nucleotides: TGTGCCAGCACCAGGGACAGTAGTTACAATGAGCAGTTCTTC. The encoded protein is CASTRDSSYNEQFF.

The chain couples TRBV28 to TRBJ2-7, with 10 bases that match TRBD1. CDR3 length equals 15 residues. CDR1 MDHEN and CDR2 SYDVKM come from the germline V gene. After removal of 5 bases from V and 1 base from J, the junction contained 5 bases not matched to a gene. CDR3 coding DNA: TGTGCCAGCAGTCGGACAGGGGGAATATCCTACGAGCAGTACTTC. Residues: CASSRTGGISYEQYF. The full variable domain, its missing parts supplied by reference TRBV28 and TRBJ2-7, is DVKVTQSSRYLVKRTGEKVFLECVQDMDHENMFWYRQDPGLGLRLIYFSYDVKMKEKGDIPEGYSVSREKKERFSLILESASTNQTSMYLCASSRTGGISYEQYFGPGTRLTVT.

This clone has just a few counts. The chain employs TRBV28 and TRBJ1-2; D may be TRBD1 (6 bases). The CDR3 is made up of 12 amino acids. The V gene lost 9 bases and the J gene lost 7 bases, with 15 bases spanning the gap. Germline CDR1 reads MDHEN; CDR2 reads SYDVKM. The CDR3 region has the DNA TGTGCCAGTAGCCCATGGACAGTTGGCTACACCTTC. Translating it yields CASSPWTVGYTF.

The V gene is TRBV5-1, the J gene TRBJ1-1; D perhaps matches TRBD1 (6 bases). The CDR3 loop spans 14 amino acids. In germline, CDR1 is SGHRS, CDR2 YFSETQ. The V end was cut by 4 bases, the J end by 1 base, with 11 bases between. CDR3 loop: CASSTGHQNTEAFF. In DNA, the CDR3 is TGCGCCAGCAGCACGGGACACCAGAACACTGAAGCTTTCTTT.

The V gene is TRBV30, the J gene TRBJ2-7, with 12 bases identical to TRBD2. The J segment lost 6 bases and the V segment lost 3 bases, leaving 18 bases of the junction unmatched. CDR1 is GTSNPN, CDR2 SVGIG, per germline (reference sequence). This CDR3 spans 18 amino acids. The CDR3 nucleotides are TGTGCCTGGAGCCATACTAGACTACTAGCGGGAGGAGTTCCCGAGCAGTACTTC. Its protein product is CAWSHTRLLAGGVPEQYF. Combining the CDR3 with reference TRBV30 and TRBJ2-7 gives the whole variable domain SQTIHQWPATLVQPVGSPLSLECTVEGTSNPNLYWYRQAAGRGLQLLFYSVGIGQISSEVPQNLSASRPQDRQFILSSKKLLLSDSGFYLCAWSHTRLLAGGVPEQYFGPGTRLTVT.

This chain joins TRBV5-1 and TRBJ1-2; 8 bases match TRBD1. V dropped 0 bases and J dropped 6; count of bases not matched to a gene: 7. This CDR3 contains 15 residues. Germline-derived CDR1 and CDR2 are SGHRS and YFSETQ. CDR3 amino acids: CASSLGGQQGDGYTF. The CDR3 nucleotides are TGCGCCAGCAGCTTGGGAGGACAACAGGGGGATGGCTACACCTTC.

As concerns this clone: The junction and the germline gene differ at one end; a read error may be behind it. The CDR3 reads CASSLVEGAVLTHF. CDR3 DNA: TGTGCCAGCAGCTTAGTGGAGGGGGCGGTCCTTACGCACTTC. The chain couples TRBV11-2 to TRBJ2-7, with D possibly TRBD1 on 7 matching bases. Germline loops: CDR1 SGHAT, CDR2 FQNNGV. The CDR3 length is 14 residues. The variable domain in full, with the rest retrieved from reference TRBV11-2 and TRBJ2-7, is EAGVAQSPRYKIIEKRQSVAFWCNPISGHATLYWYQQILGQGPKLLIQFQNNGVVDDSQLPKDRFSAERLKGVDSTLKIQPAKLEDSAVYLCASSLVEGAVLTHFGPGTRLTVT.

The table lists this clone with a count of one. CDR3 bases: TGTGCCAGCAGTTCTGACTCAGGGCCCTACAATGAGCAGTTCTTC. This gives the protein CASSSDSGPYNEQFF. This chain links TRBV2 with TRBJ2-1; possible D gene TRBD1, 5 bases. This CDR3 has 15 amino acids. Per the germline V gene, CDR1 is SNHLY and CDR2 is FYNNEI. V was cut by 5 bases and J by 2 bases, with 13 bases left in between. The full variable domain, rest sourced from reference TRBV2 and TRBJ2-1, is EPEVTQTPSHQVTQMGQEVILRCVPISNHLYFYWYRQILGQKVEFLVSFYNNEISEKSEIFDDQFSVERPDGSNFTLKIRSTKLEDSAMYFCASSSDSGPYNEQFFGPGTRLTVL.

This chain joins TRBV7-9 and TRBJ1-4, with TRBD1 matching 8 bases. Germline CDR1 SEHNR, CDR2 FQNEAQ (reference sequence). Trimming took 5 bases from V and 6 from J; bases not matched to a gene: 2. The CDR3 is made up of 13 amino acids. CDR3 DNA sequence: TGTGCCAGCAGCAGGGGACAGGATGAAAAACTGTTTTTT. This translates into CASSRGQDEKLFF.

The chain joins TRBV5-1 to TRBJ2-1; TRBD2 matches at 9 bases. CDR3 length: 20 residues. Trimming removed 0 bases from V and 0 bases from J; junction bases left unmatched: 13. Germline CDR1 and CDR2: SGHRS and YFSETQ. CDR3 DNA: TGCGCCAGCAGCTTGGCTGGGTCGGCGGGAGGGGGAACCTCCTACAATGAGCAGTTCTTC. Amino acid sequence: CASSLAGSAGGGTSYNEQFF.

V is TRBV30 and J is TRBJ1-1, with TRBD1 matching over 7 bases. The V gene's germline CDR1 is GTSNPN and CDR2 SVGIG (reference sequence). V lost 1 base, J lost 8 bases, and 4 bases stayed unmatched. CDR3 length: 12 amino acids. The CDR3 region is CAWSGWTGEAFF. The CDR3 coding sequence is TGTGCCTGGAGTGGATGGACAGGAGAAGCTTTCTTT.

The chain combines TRBV19 with TRBJ2-1; TRBD1 matches 12 bases. This CDR3 is 15 amino acids long. CDR1 is LNHDA, CDR2 SQIVND, per germline (reference sequence). After removal of 10 bases from V and 8 bases from J, the junction contained 12 bases not matched to a gene. The DNA for the CDR3 is TGTGCCACCACGACCCCGGGACAGGGGGCAGATGAGCAGTTCTTC. Translating it yields CATTTPGQGADEQFF.

The chain employs TRBV10-3 and TRBJ1-1; 11 bases align to TRBD1. J gave up 0 bases and V 10 bases, and 7 bases lay outside the gene matches. Germline V gives CDR1 ENHRY, CDR2 SYGVKD. The CDR3 runs to 15 residues. The CDR3 DNA reads TGTGCCACCCGGACAGGGGGCAACATGAACACTGAAGCTTTCTTT. Translated: CATRTGGNMNTEAFF.

This clone was detected once. The rearrangement joins TRBV28 to TRBJ2-7, with 8 bases aligning to TRBD1. CDR1 MDHEN and CDR2 SYDVKM come from the germline V gene. This CDR3 has 14 amino acids. The J segment lost 6 bases and the V segment lost 8 bases, leaving 12 bases of the junction unmatched. The CDR3 spells CASGRDRRLFEQYF. The CDR3 DNA reads as TGTGCCAGCGGACGGGACAGGAGGCTTTTCGAGCAGTACTTC.

The chain uses TRBV19 and TRBJ1-1; D gene uncertain. V was clipped by 1 base and J by 2 bases, with 5 bases between them. The CDR3 contains 13 residues. Germline CDR1 reads LNHDA; CDR2 reads SQIVND (reference sequence). The CDR3, as DNA: TGTGCCAGTAGTATAGGTTCAAACACTGAAGCTTTCTTT. It is translated as CASSIGSNTEAFF.

The V and J genes are TRBV5-1 and TRBJ1-1; 11 bases align to TRBD1. With 4 bases clipped from V and 4 bases from J, the junction kept 3 bases outside the gene matches. The CDR3 spans 14 residues. The V gene's germline CDR1 is SGHRS and CDR2 YFSETQ. CDR3 DNA: TGCGCCAGCAGCGGTGGGACAGGGGGCACTGAAGCTTTCTTT. This sequence encodes CASSGGTGGTEAFF.

The chain joins TRBV7-9 to TRBJ1-2; 8 bases agree with TRBD1. From germline, CDR1 is SEHNR and CDR2 FQNEAQ (reference sequence). This CDR3 is built from 16 residues. V gave up 5 bases and J gave up 4 bases; unmatched junction bases: 12. The CDR3, as DNA: TGTGCCAGCAGCCCTGGGACAGGAAGCGTAGGCTATGGCTACACCTTC. This gives the protein CASSPGTGSVGYGYTF.

The chain joins TRBV5-8 to TRBJ2-7, with D possibly being TRBD1 (5 bases). CDR1 and CDR2 (germline): SGHTS, YDEGEE. V lost 0 bases to trimming and J lost 5 bases, with 12 bases between them. The CDR3 has 14 amino acids. The CDR3 DNA reads as TGTGCCAGCAGCTTGGGCCCAGGGCTACACGAGCAGTACTTC. Amino acids: CASSLGPGLHEQYF. Supplemented by reference TRBV5-8 and TRBJ2-7, the full variable domain reads EAGVTQSPTHLIKTRGQQATLRCSPISGHTSVYWYQQALGLGLQFLLWYDEGEERNRGNFPPRFSGRQFPNYSSELNVNALELEDSALYLCASSLGPGLHEQYFGPGTRLTVT.

A single count supports this clone. The chain recombines TRBV30 with TRBJ1-5; possible D gene TRBD1, 6 bases. Trimming stripped 3 bases from V and 5 bases from J, with 14 bases between. Per the germline V gene, CDR1 is GTSNPN and CDR2 is SVGIG (reference sequence). CDR3 length: 14 amino acids. CDR3 in DNA: TGTGCCTGGAGGATAGGGGGTTACGATCAGCCCCAGCATTTT. Amino acid sequence: CAWRIGGYDQPQHF.

The V gene is TRBV7-2, the J gene TRBJ2-7, with 7 bases matching TRBD1. CDR3 length: 14 residues. The germline CDR1 and CDR2 sequences are SGHTA and FQGNSA. The trim removed 4 bases at V and 3 bases at J, leaving 6 bases unmatched. The CDR3 DNA follows: TGTGCCAGCAGCTCACAGGGGCCTGGCTACGAGCAGTACTTC. Translating gives CASSSQGPGYEQYF.

This clone was found a few times. V gene TRBV28 combines with J gene TRBJ2-7; D remains unclear. This CDR3 has 11 residues. Looked up from germline, CDR1 is MDHEN and CDR2 is SYDVKM. V dropped 6 bases and J dropped 3 bases, with 6 bases sitting between them. The CDR3 is CASSALYEQYF. In DNA form, the CDR3 reads TGTGCCAGCAGCGCACTCTACGAGCAGTACTTC. The complete variable domain, with remaining parts taken from reference TRBV28 and TRBJ2-7, reads DVKVTQSSRYLVKRTGEKVFLECVQDMDHENMFWYRQDPGLGLRLIYFSYDVKMKEKGDIPEGYSVSREKKERFSLILESASTNQTSMYLCASSALYEQYFGPGTRLTVT.

This chain uses TRBV7-2 with TRBJ2-1; D is possibly TRBD2 (5 bases). CDR1 SGHTA and CDR2 FQGNSA come from the germline V gene. This CDR3 comprises 15 residues. V was trimmed by 5 bases and J by 4 bases, leaving 15 bases between them. The CDR3 nucleotides read TGTGCCAGCAGCGAGTGGCTAGCAGATTACAATGAGCAGTTCTTC. Translated, it gives CASSEWLADYNEQFF.

The chain uses TRBV5-1 and TRBJ2-3; D is ambiguous. The germline CDR1 and CDR2 sequences are SGHRS and YFSETQ. The CDR3 sequence is 12 residues long. V was clipped by 4 bases and J by 1 base, with 4 bases between them. The CDR3 spells CASSPGTDTQYF. The CDR3 coding sequence is TGCGCCAGCAGCCCCGGCACAGATACGCAGTATTTT.

This rearrangement joins TRBV10-2 to TRBJ2-3; 8 positions match TRBD2. Germline V lookup: CDR1 WSHSY, CDR2 SAAADI. V lost 8 bases to trimming and J lost 2 bases; unmatched junction nucleotides: 6. The CDR3 runs 14 residues. The CDR3 DNA reads TGCGCCAGCGCGGCGGGAGGCATCACAGATACGCAGTATTTT. This gives the protein CASAAGGITDTQYF.

The J gene is TRBJ2-2, the V gene TRBV18, with TRBD2 identical over 7 bases. Looked up from germline, CDR1 is KGHSH and CDR2 is LQKENI. CDR3 length: 16 residues. After removal of 1 base from V and 5 bases from J, the junction contained 7 bases not matched to a gene. The CDR3 loop is CASSPQPGGVTGELFF. CDR3 nucleotides: TGTGCCAGCTCACCACAGCCGGGAGGAGTTACCGGGGAGCTGTTTTTT.

This chain joins TRBV5-1 and TRBJ2-3; 8 bases fit TRBD1. The CDR3 is 15 amino acids. Germline assignment: CDR1 SGHRS and CDR2 YFSETQ. J gave up 6 bases and V 2 bases, and 8 bases lay outside the gene matches. The CDR3 is CASSLGQGAGDTQYF. In DNA form, the CDR3 reads TGCGCCAGCAGCTTAGGGCAGGGGGCCGGTGATACGCAGTATTTT.